Each of the 32 T cell receptor beta chains below was sequenced from the same sample in a study of OX40 agonist ivuxolimab in advanced cancers. TCRdb's copy holds only in-frame clones and misses some; the assay was immunoSEQ multiplex PCR. This table holds approximately 25,000 clones, 75% to 90% found once. The sample in question was CD4+ or CD8+ T cells sorted from blood, obtained in a trial of the OX40 agonist ivuxolimab. Source of these receptors: an adult with an advanced solid tumor such as melanoma, head and neck, liver or kidney cancer.

The chain uses TRBV5-5 and TRBJ2-2; D unclear. The CDR3 extends over 13 amino acids. Germline V gives CDR1 SGHKS, CDR2 YYEKEE (reference sequence). Trimming took 8 bases from V and 3 from J, leaving 11 bases between them. The chain's CDR3 is CARTRRDTGELFF. DNA for the CDR3: TGTGCCAGAACACGGAGAGACACCGGGGAGCTGTTTTTT.

The rearrangement uses TRBV7-8 and TRBJ2-7; D may be TRBD1 (5 bases). V lost 3 bases and J 1 base, leaving 7 bases between the germline ends. The CDR3 contains 13 residues. Germline assignment: CDR1 SGHVS and CDR2 FQNEAQ. The CDR3 DNA reads as TGTGCCAGCAGCTTGGGGCCTTCCTACGAGCAGTACTTC. It specifies CASSLGPSYEQYF.

This chain joins TRBV7-2 and TRBJ1-6; D not certain. Trimming took off 7 bases at V and 7 bases at J, with 14 bases between the two ends. The CDR3 covers 14 residues. Germline CDR1 and CDR2: SGHTA and FQGNSA. CDR3 DNA: TGTGCCAGCACCCTCGTGCCCCCGAATTCACCCCTCCACTTT. It is translated as CASTLVPPNSPLHF.

The chain joins TRBV19 to TRBJ2-7, with D perhaps TRBD1 or TRBD2 (6 bases each). Trimming stripped 5 bases from V and 0 bases from J, with 17 bases between. The CDR3 is made up of 16 amino acids. Germline assignment: CDR1 LNHDA and CDR2 SQIVND (reference sequence). The CDR3 loop is CASSWGADLSSYEQYF. CDR3 in DNA: TGTGCCAGTAGTTGGGGGGCAGACTTAAGCTCCTACGAGCAGTACTTC. The full variable domain, in which reference TRBV19 and TRBJ2-7 provide the parts outside the CDR3, is DGGITQSPKYLFRKEGQNVTLSCEQNLNHDAMYWYRQDPGQGLRLIYYSQIVNDFQKGDIAEGYSVSREKKESFPLTVTSAQKNPTAFYLCASSWGADLSSYEQYFGPGTRLTVT.

The chain employs TRBV11-2 and TRBJ2-3, with TRBD2 matching 13 bases. The CDR3 extends over 18 amino acids. Germline V lookup: CDR1 SGHAT, CDR2 FQNNGV. The trim removed 0 bases at V and 2 bases at J, leaving 5 bases unmatched. The CDR3 here is CASSLDRGLAGFTDTQYF. CDR3 DNA: TGTGCCAGCAGCTTAGATCGGGGACTAGCGGGGTTCACAGATACGCAGTATTTT.

The chain uses TRBV12-5 and TRBJ1-1; 8 bases line up with TRBD1. Trimming took 2 bases from V and 3 from J; bases not matched to a gene: 8. Germline CDR1 reads LGHNT; CDR2 reads FRNRAP. This CDR3 has 16 residues. CDR3 in amino acids: CASGLTQGGADTEAFF. In DNA form, the CDR3 reads TGTGCTAGTGGTTTGACACAGGGGGGGGCGGACACTGAAGCTTTCTTT.

This clone was seen once. The gene calls are TRBV9 and TRBJ2-3, with a tentative D call TRBD1 (5 bases). Trimming stripped 0 bases from V and 0 bases from J, with 8 bases between. The CDR3 covers 15 residues. The germline V gene encodes CDR1 SGDLS and CDR2 YYNGEE. Here the CDR3 DNA reads TGTGCCAGCAGCGTAGGGGGCAGTAGCACAGATACGCAGTATTTT. Translation: CASSVGGSSTDTQYF.

The chain combines TRBV19 with TRBJ1-1; D is undetermined. Germline V gives CDR1 LNHDA, CDR2 SQIVND (reference sequence). The V end was cut by 5 bases, the J end by 0 bases, with 10 bases between. This CDR3 spans 14 amino acids. The CDR3 protein is CASSPANMNTEAFF. CDR3 DNA sequence: TGTGCCAGTAGTCCGGCGAACATGAACACTGAAGCTTTCTTT.

The chain links TRBV11-2 to TRBJ1-1; D is uncertain. Germline lookup yields CDR1 SGHAT and CDR2 FQNNGV. Trimming left V 6 bases short and J 4 bases short, with 18 bases between. There are 15 residues in the CDR3. The CDR3, as DNA: TGTGCCAGCAGGTGGGCAGCCGGGTGGATCACTGAAGCTTTCTTT. Its protein product is CASRWAAGWITEAFF. The whole variable domain, filled in from reference TRBV11-2 and TRBJ1-1, reads EAGVAQSPRYKIIEKRQSVAFWCNPISGHATLYWYQQILGQGPKLLIQFQNNGVVDDSQLPKDRFSAERLKGVDSTLKIQPAKLEDSAVYLCASRWAAGWITEAFFGQGTRLTVV.

This sequence joins TRBV9 and TRBJ2-1; TRBD2 agrees at 12 bases. The germline CDR1 and CDR2 sequences are SGDLS and YYNGEE. The CDR3 extends over 14 amino acids. The V gene end was trimmed by 4 bases and the J gene end by 12 bases; junction bases not matched to a gene: 8. In DNA form, the CDR3 reads TGTGCCAGCAGCCCATGGACTAGCGGGGAGACGCAGTTCTTC. It specifies CASSPWTSGETQFF.

The chain has TRBV4-1 and TRBJ2-5; TRBD2 might be the D (5 bases). The V end was cut by 3 bases, the J end by 1 base, with 18 bases between. Looked up from germline, CDR1 is MGHRA and CDR2 is YSYEKL. The CDR3 runs to 17 residues. CDR3 sequence reads: CASSHEEGTTPQETQYF. CDR3 DNA sequence: TGCGCCAGCAGCCATGAAGAGGGAACCACCCCCCAAGAGACCCAGTACTTC.

The chain is built from TRBV9 and TRBJ1-1; no firm D call. This CDR3 contains 15 residues. V lost 1 base to trimming and J lost 0 bases, with 10 bases between them. From germline, CDR1 is SGDLS and CDR2 YYNGEE. The CDR3 DNA is TGTGCCAGCAGCGTATCAACGCTTGTGAACACTGAAGCTTTCTTT. This sequence encodes CASSVSTLVNTEAFF.

This clone has only a few counts. The chain uses TRBV28 and TRBJ1-3, with D perhaps TRBD1 (6 bases). Germline V CDR1 and CDR2: MDHEN, SYDVKM. CDR3 length: 15 residues. V lost 6 bases to trimming and J lost 3 bases, with 15 bases between them. The CDR3 DNA reads as TGTGCCAGCAGATATGACAGGAGTCATGGAAACACCATATATTTT. It codes for CASRYDRSHGNTIYF.

The genes are TRBV4-1 and TRBJ1-2, with D hard to call. The germline gives CDR1 MGHRA, CDR2 YSYEKL. This CDR3 has 12 amino acids. Trimming took 0 bases from V and 8 from J, leaving 7 bases between them. CDR3: CASSQDGWGYTF. The CDR3 DNA reads TGCGCCAGCAGCCAAGACGGCTGGGGCTACACCTTC.

This chain connects TRBV5-1 to TRBJ2-7; weak D call: TRBD2 (6 bases). The CDR3 has 15 amino acids. V was pared by 9 bases and J by 0 bases, with 19 bases between. Germline values: CDR1 SGHRS, CDR2 YFSETQ. CDR3 in amino acids: CATSGGRGGSYEQYF. CDR3 sequence (DNA): TGCGCCACCTCCGGAGGTAGGGGAGGCTCCTACGAGCAGTACTTC.

The chain links TRBV30 to TRBJ1-1, with D unresolved. The germline CDR1 and CDR2 sequences are GTSNPN and SVGIG (reference sequence). This CDR3 contains 10 residues. Trimming took 5 bases from V and 7 from J, leaving 8 bases between them. The chain's CDR3 is CAWAGVEAFF. Here the CDR3 DNA reads TGTGCCTGGGCCGGGGTTGAAGCTTTCTTT.

The gene calls are TRBV5-8 and TRBJ1-3; D might be TRBD1 (6 bases). The germline V gene has CDR1 SGHTS and CDR2 YDEGEE. V lost 4 bases and J 8 bases, leaving 22 bases between the germline ends. This CDR3 is built from 16 residues. In DNA form, the CDR3 reads TGTGCCAGCAGCCCGGGACAAGCTGAATCACAAGACACCATATATTTT. It codes for CASSPGQAESQDTIYF. Based on the CDR3 plus reference TRBV5-8 and TRBJ1-3, the full variable domain is EAGVTQSPTHLIKTRGQQATLRCSPISGHTSVYWYQQALGLGLQFLLWYDEGEERNRGNFPPRFSGRQFPNYSSELNVNALELEDSALYLCASSPGQAESQDTIYFGEGSWLTVV.

This chain links TRBV30 with TRBJ2-2, with 7 bases aligning to TRBD2. The trim removed 2 bases at V and 1 base at J, leaving 16 bases unmatched. The CDR3 length is 19 residues. The germline gives CDR1 GTSNPN, CDR2 SVGIG (reference sequence). CDR3 coding DNA: TGTGCCTGGAGTCATCCGCCCGGGGCTAGCGGTGGGAACACCGGGGAGCTGTTTTTT. It yields the protein CAWSHPPGASGGNTGELFF. Combining the CDR3 with reference TRBV30 and TRBJ2-2 gives the whole variable domain SQTIHQWPATLVQPVGSPLSLECTVEGTSNPNLYWYRQAAGRGLQLLFYSVGIGQISSEVPQNLSASRPQDRQFILSSKKLLLSDSGFYLCAWSHPPGASGGNTGELFFGEGSRLTVL.

This chain uses TRBV5-1 with TRBJ2-2; unclear D gene. CDR3 length: 11 amino acids. Germline V CDR1 and CDR2: SGHRS, YFSETQ. The V end was cut by 6 bases, the J end by 10 bases, with 10 bases between. The CDR3 DNA sequence: TGCGCCAGCACCATGGGTTTGGAGCTGTTTTTT. Its protein product is CASTMGLELFF.

In its sample, this clone was seen once. The gene calls are TRBV19 and TRBJ2-7, with a tentative D call TRBD1 (6 bases). This CDR3 is built from 15 residues. V shed 5 bases and J shed 0 bases, with 14 bases lying between them. Germline lookup yields CDR1 LNHDA and CDR2 SQIVND (reference sequence). DNA of the CDR3: TGTGCCAGTAGTGTCACCACAGGGTTCTCCTACGAGCAGTACTTC. This translates into CASSVTTGFSYEQYF. The full variable domain, with the rest looked up from reference TRBV19 and TRBJ2-7, is DGGITQSPKYLFRKEGQNVTLSCEQNLNHDAMYWYRQDPGQGLRLIYYSQIVNDFQKGDIAEGYSVSREKKESFPLTVTSAQKNPTAFYLCASSVTTGFSYEQYFGPGTRLTVT.

The sample holds a few counts of this clone. The rearrangement joins TRBV6-5 to TRBJ2-2; D is ambiguous. CDR3 length equals 14 residues. V shed 4 bases and J shed 5 bases, with 11 bases lying between them. Germline CDR1 is MNHEY and CDR2 is SVGAGI. CDR3 coding DNA: TGTGCCAGCAGTTTTTATGACACAACCGGGGAGCTGTTTTTT. Residues: CASSFYDTTGELFF.

This chain uses TRBV7-3 with TRBJ2-7; no firm D call. CDR1 is SGHTA and CDR2 is FQGTGA in the germline V gene. V was pared by 0 bases and J by 2 bases, with 11 bases between. This CDR3 spans 15 amino acids. CDR3 in amino acids: CASSLTPLGAYEQYF. CDR3 nucleotide sequence: TGTGCCAGCAGCTTAACCCCCCTCGGTGCCTACGAGCAGTACTTC.

The chain couples TRBV27 to TRBJ1-3, with D uncertain. This CDR3 comprises 14 residues. Trimming took off 1 base at V and 0 bases at J, with 4 bases between the two ends. The germline gives CDR1 MNHEY, CDR2 SMNVEV (reference sequence). The CDR3 DNA is TGTGCCAGCAGTTTATTAAGCTCTGGAAACACCATATATTTT. Translation gives CASSLLSSGNTIYF.

The J gene is TRBJ2-1, the V gene TRBV9; 9 nucleotides align to TRBD1. CDR1 is SGDLS and CDR2 is YYNGEE in the germline V gene. CDR3 length equals 16 residues. V shed 5 bases and J 2 bases; nucleotides not matched to a gene: 8. CDR3 sequence (DNA): TGTGCCAGCAGTGGACCCGGGACAGGGCCCTACAATGAGCAGTTCTTC. This gives the protein CASSGPGTGPYNEQFF.

CDR3 region: CASSLETPRYNEQFF. The CDR3 region has the DNA TGCGCCAGCAGCTTGGAGACCCCTCGATACAATGAGCAGTTCTTC. The rearrangement uses TRBV5-1 and TRBJ2-1; D gene ambiguous. The CDR3 is 15 amino acids. Germline CDR1 SGHRS, CDR2 YFSETQ. The ends were cut back, 0 bases at V and 4 bases at J, with 11 bases in the middle. Full variable domain (remainder filled in from reference TRBV5-1 and TRBJ2-1): KAGVTQTPRYLIKTRGQQVTLSCSPISGHRSVSWYQQTPGQGLQFLFEYFSETQRNKGNFPGRFSGRQFSNSRSEMNVSTLELGDSALYLCASSLETPRYNEQFFGPGTRLTVL.

J is TRBJ2-5 and V is TRBV9; no firm D call. This CDR3 is 16 amino acids long. Germline V lookup: CDR1 SGDLS, CDR2 YYNGEE. V was pared by 3 bases and J by 4 bases, with 19 bases between. The CDR3 DNA sequence: TGTGCCAGCAGCGCAACTCCGCAGCCAACAGTAGAGACCCAGTACTTC. Its protein product is CASSATPQPTVETQYF.

This chain uses TRBV25-1 with TRBJ1-5, with no clear D. CDR3 length: 14 residues. V was pared by 6 bases and J by 5 bases, with 14 bases between. Germline V gene data show CDR1 as MGHDK and CDR2 as SYGVNS. The CDR3 spells CASSAWGVDQPQHF. The CDR3 nucleotides read TGTGCCAGCAGCGCGTGGGGAGTGGATCAGCCCCAGCATTTT.

The V call is TRBV28, the J call TRBJ2-7; D is undetermined. Trimming removed 2 bases from V and 3 bases from J, with 11 bases in between. From germline, CDR1 is MDHEN and CDR2 SYDVKM. The CDR3 is 14 amino acids. DNA for the CDR3: TGTGCCAGCAGTTTACTCCCGACACTCTACGAGCAGTACTTC. It codes for CASSLLPTLYEQYF.

This clone has only one observation. The sample holds other DNA sequences that translate to the same CDR3. The V call is TRBV6-5, the J call TRBJ2-1; D might be TRBD2 (6 bases). The CDR3 runs 14 residues. Germline V CDR1 and CDR2: MNHEY, SVGAGI. V was cut by 5 bases and J by 1 base, with 9 bases left in between. The CDR3 loop reads CASSRRESYNEQFF. CDR3 in DNA: TGTGCCAGCAGTCGGAGGGAGTCCTACAATGAGCAGTTCTTC.

The V call is TRBV10-1, the J call TRBJ2-3; tentatively, D is TRBD1 (5 bases). Trimming took 3 bases from V and 0 from J, leaving 10 bases between them. The germline CDR1 and CDR2 sequences are WNHNN and SYGVQD (reference sequence). The CDR3 totals 15 residues. The CDR3 sequence is CASSEGDPSTDTQYF. The CDR3 bases are TGCGCCAGCAGTGAAGGGGATCCTAGCACAGATACGCAGTATTTT.

This chain connects TRBV7-8 to TRBJ2-2; D remains unclear. V lost 1 base and J 1 base, leaving 7 bases between the germline ends. Germline V CDR1 and CDR2: SGHVS, FQNEAQ. The CDR3 sequence is 15 residues long. CDR3: CASSLGNRNTGELFF. The DNA for the CDR3 is TGTGCCAGCAGCTTAGGAAACAGGAACACCGGGGAGCTGTTTTTT.

About this clone: Relative to the germline gene, one junction end is altered; a read error may explain this. The CDR3 loop is CASSHTSGGYQETQYF. CDR3 sequence (DNA): TGTGCTAGCAGCCACACTAGCGGGGGGTACCAAGAGACCCAGTACTTC. This chain joins TRBV7-7 and TRBJ2-5, with 12 nucleotides matching TRBD2. Germline V gene lookup returns CDR1 SSHAT and CDR2 FNYEAQ (reference sequence). This CDR3 is 16 amino acids long.